This T cell receptor beta chain stems from a study of naive and memory T cell subsets. Four PCR rounds used nested alpha and beta constant region primers plus the SP2 primer. TCRdb reanalysed the UMI-ligation and nested PCR reads using MiXCR and keeps one entry per CDR3 protein. Among about 810 distinct CDR3 sequences listed, 3.7% were seen once. The library had UMIs added by 3' ligation of an oligonucleotide to TCR cDNA. The germline V gene encodes CDR1 SGHTA and CDR2 FQGNSA. The CDR3 length is 15 residues. This clonotype occurred a few times. The junction departs from the called germline gene at one end, perhaps through a read error.

The V gene is TRBV7-2, the J gene TRBJ1-2; D unresolved. Sequenced here: skin, sampled from a tuberculin skin test site or a saline-injected site (not recorded which). This clonotype was sampled from an adult in good health. CDR3 nucleotides: TGTGCCAGCAGCCTTTGGACCTCCTTAGGGAATGGCGACAACTTC. Its protein is CASSLWTSLGNGDNF.